These 16 T cell receptor beta chains were sequenced from one sample in a study of blood T cell repertoires in COVID-19. Libraries were prepared by immunoSEQ multiplex PCR; TCRdb keeps only in-frame clonotypes and omits some of them. The top ten clones hold approximately 7% of a sample with approximately 70,000 clones, about 91% of them seen once. What was sequenced was peripheral blood. The receptors were sampled from a man aged 40-50 years with COVID-19, enrolled during active disease.

The chain is built from TRBV7-9 and TRBJ1-2; 11 nucleotides match TRBD1. This CDR3 region has 15 residues. Germline CDR1 SEHNR, CDR2 FQNEAQ (reference sequence). V lost 5 bases and J lost 3; bases outside the gene matches: 5. CDR3 loop: CASSADRGRDYGYTF. The CDR3 nucleotides read TGTGCCAGCAGCGCGGACAGGGGGCGTGACTATGGCTACACCTTC.

The chain couples TRBV5-1 to TRBJ2-1; D is unresolved. The CDR3 runs to 13 residues. V was shortened by 3 bases and J by 6 bases, with 10 bases between the two germline ends. Germline CDR1 is SGHRS and CDR2 is YFSETQ. The CDR3 nucleotides are TGCGCCAGCAGCTCCTTCTCGGGCAATGAGCAGTTCTTC. Amino acid sequence: CASSSFSGNEQFF.

V is TRBV27 and J is TRBJ2-7; D is perhaps TRBD1 (6 bases). Germline assignment: CDR1 MNHEY and CDR2 SMNVEV (reference sequence). The ends were cut back, 6 bases at V and 1 base at J, with 16 bases in the middle. The length of the CDR3 is 15 residues. CDR3 in amino acids: CASSRATTGSYEQYF. The CDR3 DNA reads TGTGCCAGCAGCCGAGCCACGACAGGATCCTACGAGCAGTACTTC.

This clone appeared a single time. The V and J genes are TRBV19 and TRBJ2-1; 15 bases match TRBD2. The germline CDR1 and CDR2 sequences are LNHDA and SQIVND (reference sequence). CDR3 length equals 20 residues. V dropped 5 bases and J dropped 0; count of bases not matched to a gene: 11. The CDR3 region has the DNA TGTGCCAGTAGTCACCAGAGCCCGGGACTAGCGGGGGGCTCCTACAATGAGCAGTTCTTC. Its protein is CASSHQSPGLAGGSYNEQFF.

The V and J genes are TRBV19 and TRBJ1-1; D is possibly TRBD1 (6 bases). The CDR3 consists of 12 residues. Trimming removed 6 bases from V and 9 bases from J, with 14 bases in between. The germline gives CDR1 LNHDA, CDR2 SQIVND (reference sequence). The CDR3 DNA sequence: TGTGCCAGTAGAACCGGGACATATAAAGCTTTCTTT. Encoded protein: CASRTGTYKAFF.

This rearrangement joins TRBV19 to TRBJ2-7; D is perhaps TRBD2 (6 bases). The CDR3 runs 15 residues. V shed 5 bases and J shed 5 bases, with 19 bases lying between them. Germline assignment: CDR1 LNHDA and CDR2 SQIVND (reference sequence). CDR3 sequence (DNA): TGTGCCAGTAGTCCTCAGGACGCCGGGGGTAACGAGCAGTACTTC. Translated, it gives CASSPQDAGGNEQYF.

The chain couples TRBV7-9 to TRBJ1-1; D may be TRBD1 (6 bases). The CDR3 sequence is 17 residues long. Between the trimmed V and J ends, which lost 2 bases and 0 bases, there was a span of 16 bases. Per the germline V gene, CDR1 is SEHNR and CDR2 is FQNEAQ (reference sequence). CDR3 amino acids: CASSLFAGGYMNTEAFF. CDR3 nucleotides: TGTGCCAGCAGCTTATTCGCGGGGGGCTACATGAACACTGAAGCTTTCTTT.

This clone was observed a single time. The CDR3 reads CASSPPGLAGGLIDEQFF. In DNA form, the CDR3 reads TGTGCCAGCAGCCCACCGGGACTAGCGGGGGGGCTTATTGATGAGCAGTTCTTC. The genes are TRBV3-1 (or the pseudogene TRBV3-2) and TRBJ2-1, with TRBD2 identical over 16 bases. The ends lost 4 bases at V and 8 bases at J; junction bases unmatched: 11. Germline V CDR1 and CDR2: LGHDT, YNNKEL (reference sequence). The CDR3 runs 18 residues.

The chain uses TRBV7-8 and TRBJ2-7, with unresolved D. Germline V gives CDR1 SGHVS, CDR2 FQNEAQ. The CDR3 contains 15 residues. The ends were cut back, 1 base at V and 4 bases at J, with 14 bases in the middle. CDR3 region: CASSLGPVAAYEQYF. CDR3 bases: TGTGCCAGCAGCTTAGGGCCGGTGGCGGCGTACGAGCAGTACTTC.

This chain joins TRBV18 and TRBJ2-3; 7 nucleotides line up with TRBD1. Germline V CDR1 and CDR2: KGHSH, LQKENI. The CDR3 loop spans 16 amino acids. The ends lost 6 bases at V and 0 bases at J; junction bases unmatched: 9. Here the CDR3 reads CASSPSTGISTDTQYF. The DNA of the CDR3 is TGTGCCAGCTCGCCATCGACAGGGATAAGCACAGATACGCAGTATTTT.

The chain has TRBV5-1 and TRBJ2-5; TRBD2 matches at 10 bases. Germline V gene data show CDR1 as SGHRS and CDR2 as YFSETQ. The junction had 10 bases not matched to a gene; V was cut back by 3 bases and J by 2 bases. This CDR3 comprises 17 residues. CDR3 amino acids: CASSYSGGPLGQETQYF. The CDR3 nucleotides read TGCGCCAGCAGCTATAGCGGGGGGCCCCTGGGGCAAGAGACCCAGTACTTC.

The rearrangement joins TRBV6-4 to TRBJ1-4, with TRBD1 identical over 8 bases. CDR1 is MRHNA, CDR2 SNTAGT, per germline. The V gene end was trimmed by 4 bases and the J gene end by 7 bases; junction bases not matched to a gene: 8. The CDR3 extends over 15 amino acids. Here the CDR3 reads CASSATTGVGEKLFF. The CDR3, as DNA: TGTGCCAGCAGTGCCACGACAGGGGTCGGTGAAAAACTGTTTTTT.

J is TRBJ1-5 and V is TRBV24-1; possibly TRBD1 for D (6 bases). The ends were cut back, 5 bases at V and 5 bases at J, with 15 bases in the middle. The CDR3 length is 15 residues. CDR1 is KGHDR and CDR2 is SFDVKD in the germline V gene. Here the CDR3 DNA reads TGTGCCACCAGTGCAGTCCACAGGGATGATCAGCCCCAGCATTTT. This codes for CATSAVHRDDQPQHF.

The chain couples TRBV5-1 to TRBJ2-3; perhaps TRBD1 as D (7 bases). Per the germline V gene, CDR1 is SGHRS and CDR2 is YFSETQ. Trimming removed 4 bases from V and 1 base from J, with 13 bases in between. The CDR3 covers 15 residues. The CDR3 sequence is CASSTQGEGTDTQYF. The CDR3 DNA is TGCGCCAGCAGCACCCAGGGGGAGGGCACAGATACGCAGTATTTT.

This chain links TRBV18 with TRBJ1-6; unclear D gene. Germline CDR1 reads KGHSH; CDR2 reads LQKENI. Deletions cut 3 bases from V and 0 bases from J, with 9 bases between. CDR3 size: 16 residues. The chain's CDR3 is CASSPQQSSYNSPLHF. Written as DNA, the CDR3 is TGTGCCAGCTCACCTCAACAGAGCTCCTATAATTCACCCCTCCACTTT.

The chain uses TRBV2 and TRBJ1-2; 10 nucleotides align to TRBD1. The CDR3 loop spans 13 amino acids. V gave up 4 bases and J gave up 6 bases; unmatched junction bases: 2. Germline V CDR1 and CDR2: SNHLY, FYNNEI. The CDR3 protein is CASSGQGANGYTF. DNA for the CDR3: TGTGCCAGCAGTGGACAGGGGGCGAATGGCTACACCTTC.